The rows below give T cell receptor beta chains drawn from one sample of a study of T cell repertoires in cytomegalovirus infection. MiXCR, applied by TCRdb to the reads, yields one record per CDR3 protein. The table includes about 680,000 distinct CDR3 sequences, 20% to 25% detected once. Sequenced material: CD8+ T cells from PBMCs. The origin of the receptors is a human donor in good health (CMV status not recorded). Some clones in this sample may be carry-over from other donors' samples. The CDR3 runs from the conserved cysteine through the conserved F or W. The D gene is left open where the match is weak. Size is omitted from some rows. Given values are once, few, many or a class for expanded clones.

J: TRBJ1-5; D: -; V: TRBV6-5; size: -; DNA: TGTGCCAGCAGTTACTCAGGGTCAGGGCAGCCCCAGCATTTT; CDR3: CASSYSGSGQPQHF
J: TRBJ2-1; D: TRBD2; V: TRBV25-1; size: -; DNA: TGTGCCAGCAGTGACTCGTTTGGGAGGGACAATGAGCAGTTCTTC; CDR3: CASSDSFGRDNEQFF
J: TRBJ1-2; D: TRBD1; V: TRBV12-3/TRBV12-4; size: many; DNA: TGTGCCAGCGGACCCGACAGGGGCGAGGGCGGCTACACCTTC; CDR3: CASGPDRGEGGYTF
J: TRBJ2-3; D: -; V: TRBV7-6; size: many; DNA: TGTGCCAGCAGCTTAAGCACGGACTTTTTTGCAGATACGCAGTATTTT; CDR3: CASSLSTDFFADTQYF
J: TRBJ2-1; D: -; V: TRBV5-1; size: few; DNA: TGCGCCAGCAGCTTGAGACAGATAAACAATGAGCAGTTCTTC; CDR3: CASSLRQINNEQFF
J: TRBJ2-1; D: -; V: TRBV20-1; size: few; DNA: TGCAGTGCTATTAAAGGGGGGGCTGGTGAGCAGTTCTTC; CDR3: CSAIKGGAGEQFF
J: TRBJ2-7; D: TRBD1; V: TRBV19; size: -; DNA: TGTGCCAGTAGTATGGGACAGGGCGGCCTCGAGCAGTACTTC; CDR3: CASSMGQGGLEQYF
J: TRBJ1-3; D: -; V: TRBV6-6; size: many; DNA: TGTGCCAGCAGTTACGGGGGGTCTGGAAACACCATATATTTT; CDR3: CASSYGGSGNTIYF
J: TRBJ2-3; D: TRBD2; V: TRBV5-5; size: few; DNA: TGTGCCAGCAGCCCCCCGGGGGGGCACACAGATACGCAGTATTTT; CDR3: CASSPPGGHTDTQYF
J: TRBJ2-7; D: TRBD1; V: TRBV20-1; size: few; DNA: TGCAGTGCCGAAGACCGGGACAGGGGTAATTTTCTGAACGAGCAGTACTTC; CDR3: CSAEDRDRGNFLNEQYF
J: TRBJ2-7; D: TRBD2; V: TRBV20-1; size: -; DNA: TGCAGTGCAACACCCACGGCCGGGGGGGGCTACGAGCAGTACTTC; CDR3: CSATPTAGGGYEQYF
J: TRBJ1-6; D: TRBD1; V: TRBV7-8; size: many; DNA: TGTGCCAGCAGCTCATTACCGGGTCCGGGACAGGGTTCACCCCTCCACTTT; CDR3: CASSSLPGPGQGSPLHF
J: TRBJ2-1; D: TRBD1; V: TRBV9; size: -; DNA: TGTGCCAGCAGCGTAGAACACAGGGGTAATGAGCAGTTCTTC; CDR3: CASSVEHRGNEQFF
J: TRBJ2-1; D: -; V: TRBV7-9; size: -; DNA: TGTGCCAGCAGCCGGGACTGGTCCTCCCGGGATGAGCAGTTCTTC; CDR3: CASSRDWSSRDEQFF
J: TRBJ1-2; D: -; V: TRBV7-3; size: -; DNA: TGTGCCAACAGCCTGGGGACAAACGACTATGGCTACACCTTC; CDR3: CANSLGTNDYGYTF
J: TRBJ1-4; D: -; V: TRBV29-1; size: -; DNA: TGCAGCGTTAAAGATGCAACTAATGAAAAACTGTTTTTT; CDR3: CSVKDATNEKLFF
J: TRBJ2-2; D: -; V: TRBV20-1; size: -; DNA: TGCAGTGCTAGAGATGCGGTTCGCGGTATGAACACCGGGGAGCTGTTTTTT; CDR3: CSARDAVRGMNTGELFF
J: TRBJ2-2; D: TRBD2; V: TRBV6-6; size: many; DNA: TGTGCCAGCAGTTCCGGGGGGTATACCGGGGAGCTGTTTTTT; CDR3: CASSSGGYTGELFF
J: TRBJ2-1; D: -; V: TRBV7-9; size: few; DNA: TGTGCCAGCAGCTTAGCCTCCTATCGAGTCAATGAGCAGTTCTTC; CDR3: CASSLASYRVNEQFF
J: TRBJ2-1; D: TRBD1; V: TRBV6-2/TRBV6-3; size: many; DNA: TGTGCCACCTTGAGGGGGCAGACGCCCTATGAGAATGAGCAGTTCTTC; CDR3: CATLRGQTPYENEQFF
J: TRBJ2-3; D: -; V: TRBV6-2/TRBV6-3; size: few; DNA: TGTGCCAGCAGTTATTTTACTCGGAGTACGCAGTATTTT; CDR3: CASSYFTRSTQYF
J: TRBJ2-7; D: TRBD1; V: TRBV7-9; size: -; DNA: TGTGCCAGCAGCACCACCCGGACAGGGAAAAACTACGAGCAGTACTTC; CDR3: CASSTTRTGKNYEQYF
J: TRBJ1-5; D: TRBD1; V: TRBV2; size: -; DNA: TGTGCCAGCAGTGAAGGACAGGGCAGCAATCAGCCCCAGCATTTT; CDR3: CASSEGQGSNQPQHF
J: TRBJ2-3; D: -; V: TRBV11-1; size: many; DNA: TGTGCCAGCAGCCACAGGTCTGTGAAAAACACAGATACGCAGTATTTT; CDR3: CASSHRSVKNTDTQYF
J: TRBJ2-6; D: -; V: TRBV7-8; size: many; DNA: TGTGCCAGCAGCTTAGTAGGACGGACCTCTGGGGCCAACGTCCTGACTTTC; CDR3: CASSLVGRTSGANVLTF
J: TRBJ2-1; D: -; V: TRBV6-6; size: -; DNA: TGTGCCAGCAGTGGGCCCCATGAGCAGTTCTTC; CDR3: CASSGPHEQFF
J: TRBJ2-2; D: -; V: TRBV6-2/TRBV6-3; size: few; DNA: TGTGCCAGCAGTTACCCGACCCGGGGCACCGGGGAGCTGTTTTTT; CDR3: CASSYPTRGTGELFF
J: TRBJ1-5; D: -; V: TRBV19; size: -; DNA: TGTGCCAGTACGGTACCTCACAGGTACGATCAGCCCCAGCATTTT; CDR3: CASTVPHRYDQPQHF
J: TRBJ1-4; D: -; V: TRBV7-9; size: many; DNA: TGTGCCAGCAGCTTAGATGGGACAATCCGCGAAAAACTGTTTTTT; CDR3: CASSLDGTIREKLFF
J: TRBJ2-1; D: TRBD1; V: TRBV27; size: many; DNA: TGTGCCAGCAGTTTGGGGACAGGGGGAAGGTTTGAGCAGTTCTTC; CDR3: CASSLGTGGRFEQFF
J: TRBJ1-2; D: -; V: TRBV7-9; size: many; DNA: TGTGCCAGCAGCTACAGGGCGCTTTTCTATGGCTACACCTTC; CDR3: CASSYRALFYGYTF
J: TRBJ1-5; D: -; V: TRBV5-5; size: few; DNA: TGTGCCAGCAGCTTGGGTCGACTTGGCAATCAGCCCCAGCATTTT; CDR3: CASSLGRLGNQPQHF
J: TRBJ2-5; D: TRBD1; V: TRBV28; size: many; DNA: TGTGCCAGCAGCCTGGACAGGGGGTACCAAGAGACCCAGTACTTC; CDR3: CASSLDRGYQETQYF
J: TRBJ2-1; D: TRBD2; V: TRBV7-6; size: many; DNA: TGTGCCAGCAGTCCGCCGGGGGGACCCGGCAATGAGCAGTTCTTC; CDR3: CASSPPGGPGNEQFF
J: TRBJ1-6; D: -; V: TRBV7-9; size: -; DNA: TGTGCCAGCAGCTCTGAACTGTATTCACCCCTCCACTTT; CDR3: CASSSELYSPLHF
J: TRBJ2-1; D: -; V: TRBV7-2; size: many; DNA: TGTGCCAGCAGCTCCGCCTGGGGTAGCCGTAATGAGCAGTTCTTC; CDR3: CASSSAWGSRNEQFF
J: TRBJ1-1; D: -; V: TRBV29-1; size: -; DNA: TGCAGCGTTGAAGACGGAGAAGGCAGGTCCACTGAAGCTTTCTTT; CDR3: CSVEDGEGRSTEAFF
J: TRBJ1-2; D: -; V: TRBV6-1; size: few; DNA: TGTGCCAGCGGTTTCGCCGCAGGACCTAACTATGGCTACACCTTC; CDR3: CASGFAAGPNYGYTF
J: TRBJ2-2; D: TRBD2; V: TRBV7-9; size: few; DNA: TGTGCCAGCAGACCCAGCGGGGGGATCACCGGGGAGCTGTTTTTT; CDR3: CASRPSGGITGELFF
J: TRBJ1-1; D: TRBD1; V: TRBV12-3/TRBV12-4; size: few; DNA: TGTGCCAGCGGCCCGGGACAGGGCGACACTGAAGCTTTCTTT; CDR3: CASGPGQGDTEAFF
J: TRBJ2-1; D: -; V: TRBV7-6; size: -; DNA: TGTGCTAGCAGCCTCAAGGACGGCAGCTCCTACAATGAGCAGTTCTTC; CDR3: CASSLKDGSSYNEQFF
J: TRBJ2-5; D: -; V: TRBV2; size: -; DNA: TGTGCCAGCAGTGACTATGCAGGTCAAGAGACCCAGTACTTC; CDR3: CASSDYAGQETQYF